One sample yielded the 5 T cell receptor beta chains listed below, sequenced in a study of cytomegalovirus exposure and HLA in healthy donors. In the PCR, 60 Vbeta and 13 Jbeta primers were used. This table comes from immunoSEQ multiplex PCR, and its TCRdb copy is limited to in-frame clones, with some not included. The data show roughly 120,000 clones, with about 80% seen just once and less than 3% held by the top ten. Input material: PBMCs. The receptor set was obtained from a woman aged 35 to 49 in good health and CMV-seropositive.

This sequence joins TRBV4-1 and TRBJ2-2; 7 bases fit TRBD2. Per the germline V gene, CDR1 is MGHRA and CDR2 is YSYEKL. The CDR3 runs 16 residues. V trimming: 4 bases; J trimming: 5 bases; junction bases outside the gene matches: 10. The CDR3 DNA reads as TGCGCCAGCAGCCCAGGCCAAGCGGGGAGAACCGGGGAGCTGTTTTTT. Amino acid sequence: CASSPGQAGRTGELFF.

This sequence joins TRBV10-3 and TRBJ1-5; D is uncertain. V lost 10 bases and J 1 base, leaving 11 bases between the germline ends. There are 13 residues in the CDR3. Germline CDR1 is ENHRY and CDR2 is SYGVKD. This CDR3 is CATNDISNQPQHF. In nucleotides, the CDR3 is TGTGCCACCAACGACATAAGCAATCAGCCCCAGCATTTT.

The chain couples TRBV27 to TRBJ2-7, with 7 positions matching TRBD1. There are 15 residues in the CDR3. The V and J ends lost 5 bases and 0 bases, in that order; junction bases with no gene match: 7. Germline CDR1 reads MNHEY; CDR2 reads SMNVEV (reference sequence). CDR3 nucleotides: TGTGCCAGCAGTCCAGGACAGGTGACCTCCTACGAGCAGTACTTC. Translation: CASSPGQVTSYEQYF.

The CDR3 nucleotides read TGCGCCAGCAGCCGCGGGGACAGGGGGTCTGAAAGCTATGGCTACACCTTC. Its translation is CASSRGDRGSESYGYTF. The chain carries TRBV4-1 and TRBJ1-2; TRBD1 aligns across 11 bases. Per the germline V gene, CDR1 is MGHRA and CDR2 is YSYEKL. V was pared by 4 bases and J by 4 bases, with 11 bases of the junction left unmatched. The CDR3 is 17 amino acids.

V usage is TRBV9 and J usage is TRBJ2-3, with 9 bases that match TRBD2. The germline gives CDR1 SGDLS, CDR2 YYNGEE. The CDR3 loop spans 16 amino acids. The ends lost 0 bases at V and 4 bases at J; junction bases unmatched: 6. CDR3: CASSVDGRGGADTQYF. CDR3 sequence (DNA): TGTGCCAGCAGCGTAGATGGGCGGGGGGGAGCAGATACGCAGTATTTT.